This T cell receptor beta chain appears in the sequencing data of a study of blood T cell repertoires in COVID-19. At the level of the study: PBMCs, B-cell-depleted T cells, or T cells were the source of the cDNA or gDNA that made up the material.

Original handling: From reference gene primer amplification, estimates of nucleated cell counts were derived. Sequencing used immunoSEQ multiplex PCR; TCRdb keeps in-frame clones, though not all of them. Clone size and V and J calls were adopted from that table, with D and trimming inferred from the DNA. The data contain 250,000 or so clones, roughly 84% of them singletons. Germline-derived CDR1 and CDR2 are SGHNT and YYREEE (reference sequence). The CDR3 consists of 15 residues. V was clipped by 3 bases and J by 0 bases, with 13 bases between them. The specimen was peripheral blood. The chain joins TRBV5-4 to TRBJ2-7; D is possibly TRBD1 (8 bases). The TCR sequence derives from a woman in her thirties or forties who had recovered from COVID-19. CDR3: CASSWGGQASYEQYF. In nucleotides, the CDR3 is TGTGCCAGCAGCTGGGGGGGACAGGCCTCCTACGAGCAGTACTTC.